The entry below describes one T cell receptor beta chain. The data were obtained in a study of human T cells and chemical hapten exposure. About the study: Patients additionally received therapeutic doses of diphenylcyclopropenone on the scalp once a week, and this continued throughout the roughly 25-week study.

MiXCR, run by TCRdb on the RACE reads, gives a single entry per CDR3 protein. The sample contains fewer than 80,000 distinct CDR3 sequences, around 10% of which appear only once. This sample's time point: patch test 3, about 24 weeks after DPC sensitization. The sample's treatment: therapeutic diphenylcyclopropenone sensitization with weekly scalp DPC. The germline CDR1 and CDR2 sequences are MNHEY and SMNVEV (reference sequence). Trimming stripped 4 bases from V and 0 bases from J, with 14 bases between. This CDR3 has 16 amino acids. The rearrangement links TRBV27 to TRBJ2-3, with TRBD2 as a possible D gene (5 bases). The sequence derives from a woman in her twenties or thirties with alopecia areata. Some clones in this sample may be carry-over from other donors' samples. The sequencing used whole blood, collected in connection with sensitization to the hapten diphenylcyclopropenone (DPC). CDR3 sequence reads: CASSSRSGFSTDTQYF. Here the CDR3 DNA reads TGTGCCAGCAGTTCCCGAAGCGGCTTTAGCACAGATACGCAGTATTTT.